The 21 T cell receptor beta chains below were found in one sample sequenced in a study of regulatory T cells in long-lasting Graves disease. To make TCR beta libraries, researchers used iRepertoire HTBI primers and Arm-PCR of CDR3 regions. TCRdb called the multiplex PCR reads again in MiXCR, with one record for every CDR3 protein. In the table there are 300,000 to 500,000 distinct CDR3 sequences, around 20% of which are singletons. The time point denotes: persistent/refractory GD, antithyroid drugs over 5 years with positive TRAb. There was RNA extracted from PBMCs, and the TCR library was made from it. Sequencing was performed on peripheral blood mononuclear cells (PBMCs), taken when the disease was refractory, from a patient treated with antithyroid drugs. These receptors all come from a female donor with Graves disease.

This clonotype has at least ten counts. The genes are TRBV10-3 and TRBJ1-1; 7 bases are a match to TRBD1. After removal of 3 bases from V and 11 bases from J, the junction contained 9 bases not matched to a gene. The germline gives CDR1 ENHRY, CDR2 SYGVKD. The CDR3 loop spans 13 amino acids. In DNA, the CDR3 is TGTGCCATCAGTGAAGAGGGGCGCAGGGGGGCTTTCTTT. Protein: CAISEEGRRGAFF.

This clonotype was observed a handful of times. The rearrangement links TRBV6-1 to TRBJ2-4, with a weak D call TRBD2 (5 bases). The V gene lost 4 bases and the J gene lost 0 bases, with 13 bases spanning the gap. Germline assignment: CDR1 MNHNS and CDR2 SASEGT. The CDR3 contains 16 residues. The CDR3 bases are TGTGCCAGCAGTGTCGGAGGCCCGCTAGCCAAAAACATTCAGTACTTC. Residues: CASSVGGPLAKNIQYF.

This clonotype was counted between two and nine times. J is TRBJ2-2 and V is TRBV19; 7 positions agree with TRBD2. Per germline, CDR1 LNHDA and CDR2 SQIVND (reference sequence). V lost 3 bases and J lost 2; bases outside the gene matches: 3. CDR3 length: 15 amino acids. CDR3 sequence (DNA): TGTGCCAGTAGTATCGCTAGCGGCAACACCGGGGAGCTGTTTTTT. Its protein is CASSIASGNTGELFF.

This clonotype was recorded a few times. The chain is built from TRBV7-9 and TRBJ2-7, with D tentatively TRBD2 (5 bases). With 1 base removed from V and 9 bases from J, the gap between germline ends came to 13 bases. Germline V gene data show CDR1 as SEHNR and CDR2 as FQNEAQ (reference sequence). This CDR3 is 13 amino acids long. CDR3 loop: CASSLGGLNGQYF. CDR3 nucleotide sequence: TGTGCCAGCAGCTTAGGCGGGCTGAACGGGCAGTACTTC.

This clonotype was picked up a small number of times. The rearrangement joins TRBV7-9 to TRBJ2-7, with 7 positions matching TRBD1. Germline V gene data show CDR1 as SEHNR and CDR2 as FQNEAQ (reference sequence). The CDR3 length is 15 residues. J was trimmed by 3 bases and V by 5 bases; bases with no gene match: 10. CDR3 sequence reads: CASSARQGIVYEQYF. The CDR3 nucleotides read TGTGCCAGCAGCGCCCGACAGGGTATAGTCTACGAGCAGTACTTC.

This clonotype was recorded a few times. The rearrangement joins TRBV7-6 to TRBJ2-7; D is undetermined. The CDR3 length is 13 residues. Germline V gene sequence: CDR1 SGHVS, CDR2 FNYEAQ. The V gene lost 2 bases and the J gene lost 7 bases, with 12 bases spanning the gap. The CDR3 nucleotides are TGTGCCAGCAGCTTAAACGAAGCCGGAGAGCAGTACTTC. Residues: CASSLNEAGEQYF.

This clonotype was counted between two and nine times. The CDR3 here is CASNRLAGAEQYF. The CDR3, as DNA: TGTGCCAGCAATCGGCTAGCGGGAGCCGAGCAGTACTTC. The genes are TRBV11-2 and TRBJ2-7, with 10 bases aligning to TRBD2. Looked up from germline, CDR1 is SGHAT and CDR2 is FQNNGV. V gave up 7 bases and J gave up 6 bases; unmatched junction bases: 6. This CDR3 comprises 13 residues.

This clonotype came up many times. A junction end diverges from the germline sequence, so it may reflect a read error. V and J are TRBV28 and TRBJ1-6; tentatively, D is TRBD1 (5 bases). CDR1 MDHEN and CDR2 SYDVKM come from the germline V gene. The CDR3 length is 12 residues. CDR3 sequence reads: CASSYRDSRWFF. DNA for the CDR3: TGTGCCAGCAGCTATAGGGACTCCCGATGGTTCTTT.

In its sample, this clonotype was seen many times. V is TRBV11-2 and J is TRBJ2-7, with 9 bases identical to TRBD1. The V and J ends lost 6 bases and 4 bases, in that order; junction bases with no gene match: 10. The CDR3 is made up of 15 amino acids. The germline V gene encodes CDR1 SGHAT and CDR2 FQNNGV. CDR3 protein: CASSQGQGGVYEQYF. In DNA form, the CDR3 reads TGTGCCAGCAGTCAGGGACAGGGAGGTGTATACGAGCAGTACTTC.

The chain couples TRBV7-2 to TRBJ1-6; 10 nucleotides align to TRBD1. The ends lost 3 bases at V and 7 bases at J; junction bases unmatched: 12. The CDR3 covers 18 residues. CDR1 is SGHTA and CDR2 is FQGNSA in the germline V gene. As DNA, the CDR3 is TGTGCCAGCAGCTTCCTCCCACCGGGACAGGGGTTCAATTCACCCCTCCACTTT. Translation: CASSFLPPGQGFNSPLHF.

This clonotype was seen at least ten times. The chain uses TRBV6-1 and TRBJ1-1; tentative D call: TRBD1 (6 bases). Germline CDR1 and CDR2: MNHNS and SASEGT. Trimming cost V 2 bases and J 0 bases, with 13 bases left between them. There are 16 residues in the CDR3. Here the CDR3 DNA reads TGTGCCAGCAGTGAATACGGACAGTCTATGAACACTGAAGCTTTCTTT. Its protein is CASSEYGQSMNTEAFF.

This clonotype was detected only a few times. The chain joins TRBV6-2 or TRBV6-3 to TRBJ2-7; D possibly corresponds to TRBD1 (5 bases). The CDR3 covers 12 residues. CDR1 and CDR2 from the germline V gene are MNHEY and SVGEGT. V was pared by 6 bases and J by 4 bases, with 10 bases between. The CDR3 DNA sequence: TGTGCCAGCAGCAAGGGGTTTTACGAGCAGTACTTC. Translated: CASSKGFYEQYF.

V and J are TRBV20-1 and TRBJ1-6; TRBD1 is a possible D gene (6 bases). V was cut by 1 base and J by 7 bases, with 14 bases left in between. Germline V CDR1 and CDR2: DFQATT, SNEGSKA (reference sequence). CDR3 length: 15 amino acids. DNA of the CDR3: TGCAGTGCTAGAGGTAGCGGACAGACCAATTCACCCCTCCACTTT. Its translation: CSARGSGQTNSPLHF.

This clonotype was observed at least ten times. The chain links TRBV6-5 to TRBJ2-7, with TRBD1 matching 7 bases. CDR3 length equals 14 residues. The V and J ends lost 4 bases and 0 bases, in that order; junction bases with no gene match: 3. Germline V gene data show CDR1 as MNHEY and CDR2 as SVGAGI. CDR3 in amino acids: CASSLQGLSYEQYF. The CDR3 DNA is TGTGCCAGCAGTTTACAGGGGCTCTCCTACGAGCAGTACTTC.

There are a few counts of this clonotype. V and J are TRBV7-9 and TRBJ1-3; D is perhaps TRBD1 (5 bases). The CDR3 covers 12 residues. In germline, CDR1 is SEHNR, CDR2 FQNEAQ (reference sequence). V was trimmed by 0 bases and J by 11 bases, leaving 8 bases between them. CDR3 nucleotide sequence: TGTGCCAGCAGCTTAGCGGGGCCGGCCATATATTTT. This codes for CASSLAGPAIYF. The full variable domain, with the rest looked up from reference TRBV7-9 and TRBJ1-3, is DTGVSQNPRHKITKRGQNVTFRCDPISEHNRLYWYRQTLGQGPEFLTYFQNEAQLEKSRLLSDRFSAERPKGSFSTLEIQRTEQGDSAMYLCASSLAGPAIYFGEGSWLTVV.

CDR3 sequence: CASSLRAGRSYEQYF. In DNA, the CDR3 is TGTGCCAGTAGTCTCAGGGCGGGACGCTCCTACGAGCAGTACTTC. The chain uses TRBV19 and TRBJ2-7; D is possibly TRBD2 (6 bases). The CDR3 is 15 residues long. V was cut by 5 bases and J by 0 bases, with 14 bases left in between. CDR1 is LNHDA and CDR2 is SQIVND in the germline V gene (reference sequence).

This clonotype was seen at least ten times. The V gene is TRBV2, the J gene TRBJ2-5; no reliable D call. The CDR3 runs 12 residues. V was clipped by 6 bases and J by 10 bases, with 15 bases between them. Looked up from germline, CDR1 is SNHLY and CDR2 is FYNNEI. The CDR3 spells CASSHTPWIQYF. The DNA of the CDR3 is TGTGCCAGCAGCCATACTCCTTGGATCCAGTACTTC.

The table lists this clonotype with a few counts. The chain joins TRBV7-9 to TRBJ2-2; D might be TRBD1 or TRBD2, each matching 5 bases. Germline values: CDR1 SEHNR, CDR2 FQNEAQ (reference sequence). CDR3 length equals 18 residues. The ends were cut back, 6 bases at V and 0 bases at J, with 20 bases in the middle. The CDR3 sequence is CASSSSGTTRTNTGELFF. As DNA, the CDR3 is TGTGCCAGCAGTTCCTCCGGGACGACAAGAACGAACACCGGGGAGCTGTTTTTT. The full variable domain, with the rest looked up from reference TRBV7-9 and TRBJ2-2, is DTGVSQNPRHKITKRGQNVTFRCDPISEHNRLYWYRQTLGQGPEFLTYFQNEAQLEKSRLLSDRFSAERPKGSFSTLEIQRTEQGDSAMYLCASSSSGTTRTNTGELFFGEGSRLTVL.

This sequence joins TRBV7-3 and TRBJ2-5; D may be TRBD2 (6 bases). The CDR3 is made up of 14 amino acids. Germline CDR1 reads SGHTA; CDR2 reads FQGTGA. V shed 2 bases and J shed 2 bases, with 9 bases lying between them. CDR3 residues: CASSLSAGQETQYF. The CDR3 region has the DNA TGTGCCAGCAGCTTATCGGCGGGACAAGAGACCCAGTACTTC.

Worth noting for this clonotype: A read error is possible here, since a much larger clone lies one base away. The conserved phenylalanine or tryptophan is not found at the CDR3 terminus, so this likely reflects a read error. This chain uses TRBV28 with TRBJ1-1; D unclear. This CDR3 is built from 13 residues. V lost 7 bases, J lost 11 bases, and 20 bases lay in between. Germline-derived CDR1 and CDR2 are MDHEN and SYDVKM. The CDR3 protein is CASKPIIGSWAFL. The CDR3 DNA is TGTGCCAGCAAACCAATTATCGGGTCCTGGGCTTTCCTT.

The chain links TRBV9 to TRBJ2-5, with TRBD2 matching over 7 bases. Trimming cost V 4 bases and J 0 bases; bases outside gene matches: 6. The CDR3 spans 15 residues. Germline CDR1 SGDLS, CDR2 YYNGEE. This chain's CDR3 is CASSPGGGDQETQYF. The CDR3 nucleotides are TGTGCCAGCAGCCCCGGCGGGGGAGACCAAGAGACCCAGTACTTC. The full variable domain, completed using reference TRBV9 and TRBJ2-5, is DSGVTQTPKHLITATGQRVTLRCSPRSGDLSVYWYQQSLDQGLQFLIQYYNGEERAKGNILERFSAQQFPDLHSELNLSSLELGDSALYFCASSPGGGDQETQYFGPGTRLLVL.